The 28 T cell receptor beta chains reported below all come from one sample, sequenced in a study of shared clonotypes between healthy human individuals. The assay was immunoSEQ multiplex PCR, and TCRdb's table has in-frame clones only and misses some. The table shows about 640,000 clones, with 72% occurring only once. The material sequenced was memory CD4+ T cells sorted from blood. Regarding subset: CD45RA-negative fraction. These receptors originate from a woman younger than 45 in good health.

This sequence joins TRBV6-4 and TRBJ2-7; perhaps TRBD2 as D (5 bases). Germline V gene lookup returns CDR1 MRHNA and CDR2 SNTAGT. Trimming took 2 bases from V and 6 from J, leaving 17 bases between them. The CDR3 spans 15 residues. This CDR3 reads CASSDPFGLLREQYF. The CDR3 nucleotides read TGTGCCAGCAGTGACCCTTTCGGACTCCTCCGCGAGCAGTACTTC.

This clone was picked up one time. V is TRBV7-8 and J is TRBJ1-5; D is ambiguous. V lost 4 bases and J 0 bases, leaving 13 bases between the germline ends. Germline V gives CDR1 SGHVS, CDR2 FQNEAQ. The CDR3 runs to 16 residues. This CDR3 reads CASSSGGLLSNQPQHF. CDR3 DNA sequence: TGTGCCAGCAGCTCGGGAGGCCTTCTTAGCAATCAGCCCCAGCATTTT.

The chain has TRBV10-3 and TRBJ1-4; D is unresolved. Germline-derived CDR1 and CDR2 are ENHRY and SYGVKD. V shed 4 bases and J shed 0 bases, with 9 bases lying between them. This CDR3 is 15 amino acids long. CDR3 protein: CAISGTPATNEKLFF. In nucleotides, the CDR3 is TGTGCCATCAGTGGGACGCCGGCAACTAATGAAAAACTGTTTTTT.

This clone was recorded at least ten times. The junction shows a germline mismatch at one end, possibly a read error. The rearrangement joins TRBV28 to TRBJ2-7; 9 bases match TRBD2. The CDR3 runs to 11 residues. CDR1 is MDHEN, CDR2 SYDVKM, per germline. In DNA, the CDR3 is TGTGCCAGCAGTCATAGCGGGAGAGTATGGTTC. As protein: CASSHSGRVWF. Full variable domain (missing parts from reference TRBV28 and TRBJ2-7): DVKVTQSSRYLVKRTGEKVFLECVQDMDHENMFWYRQDPGLGLRLIYFSYDVKMKEKGDIPEGYSVSREKKERFSLILESASTNQTSMYLCASSHSGRVWFGPGTRLTVT.

The chain has TRBV9 and TRBJ2-2; 11 bases map to TRBD2. The V and J ends lost 0 bases and 4 bases, in that order; junction bases with no gene match: 14. The CDR3 loop spans 20 amino acids. Germline V gene lookup returns CDR1 SGDLS and CDR2 YYNGEE. Here the CDR3 DNA reads TGTGCCAGCAGCGTAGCCCGATCTCTTAGCGGGAGGGCCAGCACCGGGGAGCTGTTTTTT. Translated, it gives CASSVARSLSGRASTGELFF.

This chain uses TRBV28 with TRBJ1-2; TRBD1 might be the D (5 bases). V lost 3 bases and J 4 bases, leaving 12 bases between the germline ends. CDR3 length: 14 amino acids. Looked up from germline, CDR1 is MDHEN and CDR2 is SYDVKM. As DNA, the CDR3 is TGTGCCAGCAGTTTCGCCGGGACCACCTATGGCTACACCTTC. This codes for CASSFAGTTYGYTF.

This clone appeared a single time. V and J are TRBV5-1 and TRBJ2-3, with 9 bases fitting TRBD2. Looked up from germline, CDR1 is SGHRS and CDR2 is YFSETQ. The ends lost 6 bases at V and 0 bases at J; junction bases unmatched: 5. This CDR3 region has 15 residues. CDR3 sequence (DNA): TGCGCCAGCAAACGGACTAGCGAAAGCACAGATACGCAGTATTTT. Protein sequence: CASKRTSESTDTQYF.

The chain combines TRBV2 with TRBJ1-2; D unresolved. Germline CDR1 SNHLY, CDR2 FYNNEI. The V gene lost 4 bases and the J gene lost 4 bases, with 13 bases spanning the gap. The CDR3 is made up of 14 amino acids. CDR3 amino acids: CASSGGGFGYGYTF. CDR3 in DNA: TGTGCCAGCAGTGGGGGAGGGTTTGGCTATGGCTACACCTTC.

This clone was recorded a few times. The chain couples TRBV7-9 to TRBJ2-6, with TRBD2 matching 11 bases. The CDR3 consists of 18 residues. Germline lookup yields CDR1 SEHNR and CDR2 FQNEAQ (reference sequence). Losses at the gene ends were 1 base for V and 2 bases for J; bases not matched to a gene: 4. The CDR3 DNA is TGTGCCAGCAGCTTAGACCCACTAGCGGGAGCTGGGGCCAACGTCCTGACTTTC. Translated: CASSLDPLAGAGANVLTF.

V gene TRBV11-3 combines with J gene TRBJ2-3, with 9 bases that match TRBD2. The trim removed 4 bases at V and 2 bases at J, leaving 4 bases unmatched. The CDR3 extends over 15 amino acids. CDR1 is SGHNT, CDR2 YENEEA, per germline. As DNA, the CDR3 is TGTGCCAGCAGCTGGCGGGAGGGCCCCACAGATACGCAGTATTTT. This translates into CASSWREGPTDTQYF.

The CDR3 DNA reads as TGTGCCAGCAGCTTAGCGGAGAGGGAGGGTACGCAGTATTTT. Protein product: CASSLAEREGTQYF. The rearrangement uses TRBV4-2 and TRBJ2-3, with 7 bases aligning to TRBD2. Germline CDR1 LGHNA, CDR2 YNFKEQ. Trimming at V came to 5 bases and at J to 8 bases, leaving 10 bases not matched to a gene. The CDR3 runs to 14 residues.

The chain combines TRBV5-1 with TRBJ2-3; TRBD2 matches 8 bases. V trimming: 4 bases; J trimming: 4 bases; junction bases outside the gene matches: 8. The CDR3 loop spans 15 amino acids. Germline CDR1 SGHRS, CDR2 YFSETQ. The CDR3 nucleotides are TGCGCCAGCAGCAGGGGACTAGGGGTTGCAGATACGCAGTATTTT. Translating it yields CASSRGLGVADTQYF.

The chain employs TRBV29-1 and TRBJ2-3; D is undetermined. The V and J ends lost 4 bases and 0 bases respectively, with 11 bases between them. Germline V lookup: CDR1 SQVTM, CDR2 ANQGSEA. The CDR3 is made up of 14 amino acids. The CDR3 DNA reads as TGCAGCGTTGGGACCGCTGCCAGCACAGATACGCAGTATTTT. Translated, it gives CSVGTAASTDTQYF.

The rearrangement uses TRBV7-3 and TRBJ2-5; a possible D gene is TRBD2 (6 bases). Trimming pared 5 bases from V and 0 bases from J, leaving 16 bases between. In germline, CDR1 is SGHTA, CDR2 FQGTGA. The CDR3 runs to 16 residues. The CDR3, as DNA: TGTGCCAGCAGCCCCTCAGGCGGGACGTACCAAGAGACCCAGTACTTC. It encodes CASSPSGGTYQETQYF.

This rearrangement joins TRBV7-3 to TRBJ1-5; a weak D match, TRBD1 (6 bases). CDR3 length: 14 residues. The germline V gene encodes CDR1 SGHTA and CDR2 FQGTGA. The V end was cut by 6 bases, the J end by 6 bases, with 15 bases between. CDR3 loop: CASSFRGACQPQHF. The CDR3 bases are TGTGCCAGCAGTTTCAGGGGCGCCTGTCAGCCCCAGCATTTT.

The CDR3, as DNA: TGTGCCAGCAGAACAAAGGACAGGGGGCGCGTCGGCTACACCTTC. Translation: CASRTKDRGRVGYTF. The genes are TRBV7-2 and TRBJ1-2; 11 nucleotides align to TRBD1. After removal of 6 bases from V and 8 bases from J, the junction contained 11 bases not matched to a gene. This CDR3 has 15 residues. Germline V gene lookup returns CDR1 SGHTA and CDR2 FQGNSA.

The chain has TRBV6-6 and TRBJ2-7; 7 positions agree with TRBD1. Germline CDR1 and CDR2: MNHNY and SVGAGI (reference sequence). With V trimmed by 7 bases and J by 5 bases, 11 bases remained unmatched. There are 14 residues in the CDR3. The CDR3 is CASNPQGSVHEQYF. The CDR3 DNA is TGTGCCAGCAACCCACAGGGGTCGGTTCACGAGCAGTACTTC.

The J gene is TRBJ2-7, the V gene TRBV19, with no clear D. V was clipped by 3 bases and J by 0 bases, with 9 bases between them. The CDR3 covers 14 residues. In germline, CDR1 is LNHDA, CDR2 SQIVND (reference sequence). The CDR3 DNA is TGTGCCAGTAGTATTTTCAGTTCCTCCTACGAGCAGTACTTC. This encodes CASSIFSSSYEQYF.

The CDR3 DNA reads as TGTGCCAGCAGTGAAGGAAAAACGAACACCGGGGAGCTGTTTTTT. This gives the protein CASSEGKTNTGELFF. V and J are TRBV2 and TRBJ2-2; D is undetermined. The CDR3 spans 15 residues. Germline V CDR1 and CDR2: SNHLY, FYNNEI. The germline V and J ends were trimmed by 1 base and 0 bases, with 6 bases remaining between them.

This clone was observed once. The chain carries TRBV5-1 and TRBJ2-7; 7 nucleotides align to TRBD1. With V trimmed by 2 bases and J by 2 bases, 1 base remained unmatched. In germline, CDR1 is SGHRS, CDR2 YFSETQ. The CDR3 contains 13 residues. The CDR3 is CASSFTGAYEQYF. In nucleotides, the CDR3 is TGCGCCAGCAGCTTTACAGGGGCCTACGAGCAGTACTTC.

The chain carries TRBV28 and TRBJ1-4; the D is unclear. Trimming removed 6 bases from V and 3 bases from J, with 14 bases in between. CDR1 and CDR2 (germline): MDHEN, SYDVKM. The CDR3 is 15 residues long. The CDR3 sequence is CASRRFGGANEKLFF. CDR3 bases: TGTGCCAGCAGAAGGTTCGGTGGAGCTAATGAAAAACTGTTTTTT.

CDR3 DNA: TGTGCCAGCTCACCAGACGGATCCGCTTCCACCTTC. This translates into CASSPDGSASTF. This sequence joins TRBV18 and TRBJ1-2; D uncertain. Looked up from germline, CDR1 is KGHSH and CDR2 is LQKENI. Trimming cost V 2 bases and J 13 bases, with 14 bases left between them. CDR3 length: 12 amino acids.

The count of this clone is one. The rearrangement links TRBV6-5 to TRBJ1-2; TRBD1 might be the D (6 bases). Germline V CDR1 and CDR2: MNHEY, SVGAGI. The CDR3 runs to 15 residues. The V gene lost 8 bases and the J gene lost 6 bases, with 22 bases spanning the gap. In DNA form, the CDR3 reads TGTGCCAGCGGTTCTCTTGCACAGGGTGCGCATGGCTACACCTTC. Amino acids: CASGSLAQGAHGYTF.

The chain couples TRBV6-4 to TRBJ1-3; D gene unclear. V was clipped by 1 base and J by 0 bases, with 10 bases between them. This CDR3 is built from 16 residues. The germline V gene has CDR1 MRHNA and CDR2 SNTAGT. Here the CDR3 reads CASSDCRDRSGNTIYF. Written as DNA, the CDR3 is TGTGCCAGCAGTGACTGTCGGGATCGCTCTGGAAACACCATATATTTT.

This CDR3 reads CASSLGGANEKLFF. The CDR3 nucleotides read TGTGCCAGCAGCTTAGGGGGAGCTAATGAAAAACTGTTTTTT. The rearrangement uses TRBV7-9 and TRBJ1-4; D unresolved. Germline V lookup: CDR1 SEHNR, CDR2 FQNEAQ (reference sequence). Trimming stripped 1 base from V and 3 bases from J, with 6 bases between. The CDR3 is 14 residues long.

The V call is TRBV6-5, the J call TRBJ2-3; D unclear. CDR3 size: 15 residues. Trimming stripped 2 bases from V and 2 bases from J, with 11 bases between. CDR1 is MNHEY and CDR2 is SVGAGI in the germline V gene. CDR3 loop: CASSYSWANTDTQYF. For the CDR3, the DNA is TGTGCCAGCAGTTACAGTTGGGCTAACACAGATACGCAGTATTTT.

This clone was counted between two and nine times. Different DNA sequences within this sample yield the same CDR3. The rearrangement links TRBV10-3 to TRBJ1-4, with 8 bases matching TRBD1. Germline CDR1 ENHRY, CDR2 SYGVKD. With V trimmed by 2 bases and J by 6 bases, 2 bases remained unmatched. The length of the CDR3 is 14 residues. In DNA form, the CDR3 reads TGTGCCATCAGTGAGGGACAGGGAGATGAAAAACTGTTTTTT. Residues: CAISEGQGDEKLFF.

There are a few counts of this clone. The V and J genes are TRBV5-4 and TRBJ2-7; D is possibly TRBD1 (6 bases). The CDR3 length is 12 residues. V lost 9 bases and J 3 bases, leaving 13 bases between the germline ends. Per the germline V gene, CDR1 is SGHNT and CDR2 is YYREEE (reference sequence). CDR3 DNA sequence: TGTGCCACTACAGGGAGCTTCTACGAGCAGTACTTC. Translated: CATTGSFYEQYF.